The present T cell receptor (beta chain) was sequenced within a study of blood T cell repertoires in COVID-19. This clone was seen a few times. Profiling relied on immunoSEQ multiplex PCR, and the TCRdb table lists in-frame clones only, not all of them. The table has about 140,000 clones, 88% seen once. The CDR3 is 16 residues long. Between the trimmed V and J ends, which lost 6 bases and 4 bases, there was a span of 22 bases. Looked up from germline, CDR1 is WNHNN and CDR2 is SYGVQD (reference sequence). The sample was peripheral blood. The TCR comes from a human donor with COVID-19, enrolled during active disease. The donor label of this sample is uncertain. The rearrangement links TRBV10-1 to TRBJ2-7; the D gene is possibly TRBD2 (6 bases). CDR3 amino acids: CASRITGTQPRYEQYF. The CDR3 bases are TGCGCCAGCAGGATCACCGGGACTCAACCTCGGTACGAGCAGTACTTC.